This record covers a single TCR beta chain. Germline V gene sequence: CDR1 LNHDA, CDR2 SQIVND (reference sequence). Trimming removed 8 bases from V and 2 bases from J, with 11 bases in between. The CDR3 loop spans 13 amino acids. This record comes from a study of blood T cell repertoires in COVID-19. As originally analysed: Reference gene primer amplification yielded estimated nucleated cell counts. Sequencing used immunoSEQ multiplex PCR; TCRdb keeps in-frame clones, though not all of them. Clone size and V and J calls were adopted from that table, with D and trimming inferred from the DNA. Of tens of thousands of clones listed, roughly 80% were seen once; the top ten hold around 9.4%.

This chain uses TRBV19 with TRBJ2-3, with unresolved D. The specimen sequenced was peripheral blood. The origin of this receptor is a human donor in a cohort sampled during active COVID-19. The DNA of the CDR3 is TGTGCCAGTTCTCTGAGCCCCACAGATACGCAGTATTTT. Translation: CASSLSPTDTQYF.